This is a list of T cell receptor beta chains from one sample in a study of blood T cell repertoires in COVID-19. Sequencing used immunoSEQ multiplex PCR; TCRdb keeps in-frame clones, though not all of them. The sample lists approximately 170,000 clones, approximately 83% seen once, with roughly a tenth in the top ten. The sample consisted of peripheral blood. These receptors were obtained from a man between 65 and 85 years old with active or convalescent COVID-19. The CDR3 runs from the conserved cysteine through the conserved F or W. Fields, in order: clone size, V gene, D gene, J gene, CDR3 DNA, CDR3 protein. The D gene is left open where the match is weak. Part of the rows lack a size; the others show once, few, many or a class for expanded clones.

size: NA
V: TRBV5-1
D: TRBD1
J: TRBJ2-5
DNA: TGCGCCAGCAGCCCAGGGGGCTGGGAGACCCAGTACTTC
CDR3: CASSPGGWETQYF

size: once
V: TRBV24-1
D: NA
J: TRBJ1-5
DNA: TGTGCCACCAGTGGAGGGAACAATCAGCCCCAGCATTTT
CDR3: CATSGGNNQPQHF

size: NA
V: TRBV5-1
D: TRBD1
J: TRBJ2-1
DNA: TGCGCCAGCAGCTTGGGACAGGGGAGGAATGAGCAGTTCTTC
CDR3: CASSLGQGRNEQFF

size: NA
V: TRBV3-1/TRBV3-2
D: TRBD2
J: TRBJ2-7
DNA: TGTGCCAGCAGCCAAGGGGCAGCGGGAGTAACCGCTAGCGAGCAGTACTTC
CDR3: CASSQGAAGVTASEQYF

size: once
V: TRBV29-1
D: TRBD2
J: TRBJ2-1
DNA: TGCAGCGTCTCGACTAGCGAGGGCCCCCATGAGCAGTTCTTC
CDR3: CSVSTSEGPHEQFF

size: NA
V: TRBV10-2
D: NA
J: TRBJ1-1
DNA: TGCGCCAGCAGTGGCGACAAGAACACTGAAGCTTTCTTT
CDR3: CASSGDKNTEAFF

size: NA
V: TRBV7-3
D: TRBD2
J: TRBJ2-1
DNA: TGTGCCAGCAGCTTAACTAGCGGGGGCCACAATGAGCAGTTCTTC
CDR3: CASSLTSGGHNEQFF

size: NA
V: TRBV6-5
D: TRBD2
J: TRBJ2-7
DNA: TGTGCCAGCAGTTACTCGACGCGGGGGACCTCCTACGAGCAGTACTTC
CDR3: CASSYSTRGTSYEQYF

size: NA
V: TRBV27
D: TRBD1
J: TRBJ1-1
DNA: TGTGCCAGCAGTTCCGACAGGGGGCACACTGAAGCTTTCTTT
CDR3: CASSSDRGHTEAFF

size: NA
V: TRBV5-1
D: NA
J: TRBJ1-1
DNA: TGCGCCAGCAGCTTACAGGGAGACATGAACACTGAAGCTTTCTTT
CDR3: CASSLQGDMNTEAFF

size: few
V: TRBV5-1
D: TRBD1
J: TRBJ2-5
DNA: TGCGCCAGCAGCTTACAGGGGGGCCAAGAGACCCAGTACTTC
CDR3: CASSLQGGQETQYF

size: NA
V: TRBV7-2
D: TRBD1
J: TRBJ2-1
DNA: TGTGCCAGCAGCTTCGACAGGGGGCCGAACAATGAGCAGTTCTTC
CDR3: CASSFDRGPNNEQFF

size: NA
V: TRBV7-2
D: NA
J: TRBJ1-5
DNA: TGTGCCAGCAGCTTAGGCGTTAGCAATCAGCCCCAGCATTTT
CDR3: CASSLGVSNQPQHF

size: NA
V: TRBV5-4
D: NA
J: TRBJ1-5
DNA: TGTGCCAGCAGCAAAGACAGGAATCAGCCCCAGCATTTT
CDR3: CASSKDRNQPQHF

size: NA
V: TRBV7-2
D: TRBD1
J: TRBJ2-7
DNA: TGTGCCAGCAGCTTAAGGGTCGGACAGGGGATCTCCTACGAGCAGTACTTC
CDR3: CASSLRVGQGISYEQYF

size: NA
V: TRBV5-1
D: TRBD1
J: TRBJ1-1
DNA: TGCGCCAGCAGCTTGGCCGGACAGGGTGAAGCTTTCTTT
CDR3: CASSLAGQGEAFF

size: once
V: TRBV7-2
D: NA
J: TRBJ2-7
DNA: TGTGCCAGCAGTTTCAAGCCTGGGCTAAACTACGAGCAGTACTTC
CDR3: CASSFKPGLNYEQYF

size: NA
V: TRBV28
D: NA
J: TRBJ1-1
DNA: TGTGCCAGCAGTCCGGGAGGGAGGACTGAAGCTTTCTTT
CDR3: CASSPGGRTEAFF

size: NA
V: TRBV7-2
D: TRBD1
J: TRBJ2-7
DNA: TGTGCCAGCAGCTCAACAGGGGACAGGCGATTATACGAGCAGTACTTC
CDR3: CASSSTGDRRLYEQYF

size: few
V: TRBV12-3/TRBV12-4
D: NA
J: TRBJ1-4
DNA: TGTGCCAGCAGTCCCCAGGGAAGCGAAAAACTGTTTTTT
CDR3: CASSPQGSEKLFF

size: NA
V: TRBV7-9
D: NA
J: TRBJ1-5
DNA: TGTGCCAGCAGCTTAGGCGTGAAGGGGTATCAGCCCCAGCATTTT
CDR3: CASSLGVKGYQPQHF

size: NA
V: TRBV7-2
D: TRBD2
J: TRBJ2-1
DNA: TGTGCCAGCAACTTACGGGCTAGCGGGGGGGCCTCTGAGCAGTTCTTC
CDR3: CASNLRASGGASEQFF

size: NA
V: TRBV19
D: TRBD1
J: TRBJ2-7
DNA: TGTGCCAGTAGTGCGGGACAGGGAGGCTACGAGCAGTACTTC
CDR3: CASSAGQGGYEQYF

size: NA
V: TRBV4-3
D: NA
J: TRBJ1-3
DNA: TGCGCCAGCAGCCAAGAATTGGGGGGTGGAAACACCATATATTTT
CDR3: CASSQELGGGNTIYF

size: NA
V: TRBV11-2
D: TRBD2
J: TRBJ2-1
DNA: TGTGCCAGCAGCTCCCAAGCTGGACTAGCGGGAGGGAAAAATGAGCAGTTCTTC
CDR3: CASSSQAGLAGGKNEQFF

size: once
V: TRBV27
D: TRBD2
J: TRBJ2-3
DNA: TGTGCCAGCAGGCCGCGGCGACTAGCGGGAGTTACAGATACGCAGTATTTT
CDR3: CASRPRRLAGVTDTQYF

size: NA
V: TRBV28
D: NA
J: TRBJ2-3
DNA: TGTGCCAGCAGTTTTCAGCGCCGCACAGATACGCAGTATTTT
CDR3: CASSFQRRTDTQYF

size: few
V: TRBV5-4
D: NA
J: TRBJ1-1
DNA: TGTGCCAGCAGCCGCCGTAGGAACACTGAAGCTTTCTTT
CDR3: CASSRRRNTEAFF

size: NA
V: TRBV30
D: TRBD1
J: TRBJ1-5
DNA: TGTGCCTGGAGTGTAAGTAGGACAGGGAGAAGGTATAGCAATCAGCCCCAGCATTTT
CDR3: CAWSVSRTGRRYSNQPQHF

size: NA
V: TRBV7-2
D: TRBD2
J: TRBJ2-1
DNA: TGTGCCAGCAGCCCAGGGGGTAGCGGGAGTACCTACAATGAGCAGTTCTTC
CDR3: CASSPGGSGSTYNEQFF

size: NA
V: TRBV7-9
D: NA
J: TRBJ1-5
DNA: TGTGCCAGCAGTCCGGGAGCCCAGCCCCAGCATTTT
CDR3: CASSPGAQPQHF

size: few
V: TRBV4-2
D: NA
J: TRBJ1-2
DNA: TGTGCCAGCAGCCAAGAGTCGTCACAGAACTATGGCTACACCTTC
CDR3: CASSQESSQNYGYTF

size: NA
V: TRBV28
D: TRBD2
J: TRBJ2-1
DNA: TGTGCCAGCAGTTTGATAGCGGGCTCCTACAATGAGCAGTTCTTC
CDR3: CASSLIAGSYNEQFF

size: few
V: TRBV7-2
D: NA
J: TRBJ1-6
DNA: TGTGCCAGCAGCTCCCCGGCATACGGGGGTTTAGGTTCACCCCTCCACTTT
CDR3: CASSSPAYGGLGSPLHF

size: NA
V: TRBV7-9
D: NA
J: TRBJ2-3
DNA: TGTGCCAGCAGCTTAGTTCGGACAGCCACAGATACGCAGTATTTT
CDR3: CASSLVRTATDTQYF

size: NA
V: TRBV6-5
D: TRBD1
J: TRBJ2-4
DNA: TGTGCCAGCAAGGGACAGGGCAGGGACATTCAGTACTTC
CDR3: CASKGQGRDIQYF